This T cell receptor (beta chain) was observed in a study of T cells in Graves' hyperthyroidism and ophthalmopathy. Germline trimming cut 7 bases from V and 6 bases from J; bases unmatched to any gene: 6. The CDR3 runs to 13 residues. CDR1 is SQVTM and CDR2 is ANQGSEA in the germline V gene. Amplification yielded TCR beta CDR3 regions, with RNA transcripts as the source. HTBI primers were the set used in a first-round RT-PCR of the TCR CDR3. In TCRdb, the multiplex PCR reads were re-called with MiXCR into one record per CDR3 protein. The repertoire holds about 480,000 distinct CDR3 sequences, with 14% as singletons.

The genes are TRBV29-1 and TRBJ2-1; the match to TRBD1 covers 10 bases. The sample was blood. This receptor was obtained from a woman between 18 and 30 years old with Graves' hyperthyroidism. The CDR3 nucleotides read TGCAGCGGCGGACAGGGGGGAGGCAATGAGCAGTTCTTC. This gives the protein CSGGQGGGNEQFF.